This TCR beta chain was sequenced during a study of blood T cell repertoires in COVID-19. Study as a whole: Sample material is recorded as cDNA or gDNA derived from T cells, B-cell-depleted T cells, or PBMCs.

This clone has just a few counts. The J segment lost 5 bases and the V segment lost 3 bases, leaving 5 bases of the junction unmatched. The CDR3 runs 15 residues. Looked up from germline, CDR1 is KGHSH and CDR2 is LQKENI. Assay: immunoSEQ multiplex PCR; the TCRdb copy retains only in-frame clones and omits some. Of 310,000 or so clones listed, roughly 89% were seen once; the top ten hold roughly a tenth. Sequenced input: peripheral blood. V is TRBV18 and J is TRBJ2-1; 9 nucleotides line up with TRBD1. The TCR originated in a man aged 30 to 39 with COVID-19, enrolled during active disease. The CDR3 nucleotides are TGTGCCAGCTCACCTCGACAGGGGGAGGACAATGAGCAGTTCTTC. Translating gives CASSPRQGEDNEQFF.